This paragraph covers one T cell receptor (beta chain) sequence. Its antigen is unknown. The data are from a study of vaccination effects on CD4 cells after COVID-19. Method: immunoSEQ multiplex PCR; TCRdb's copy keeps in-frame clones and lacks some. Seen here are tens of thousands of clones, about 79% observed once, and the top ten hold over 9.5%. Viral peptide pools were used in the ViraFEST assay to expand antigen-specific CD4+ T cells, and sequencing came afterward. Isolating CD4+ T cells followed approximately ten days of culture. Having tested negative for nucleocapsid antibodies, the vaccine recipients showed no prior SARS-CoV-2 infection. This specimen was CD4+ T cells from PBMCs cultured with SARS-CoV-2 spike peptides, taken before COVID-19 vaccination. This TCR derives from a human donor who received a COVID-19 vaccine.

The CDR3 sequence is CASSQSRSTGELFF. CDR3 coding DNA: TGTGCCAGCAGCCAAAGTCGCTCAACCGGGGAGCTGTTTTTT. This chain connects TRBV3-1 (or the pseudogene TRBV3-2) to TRBJ2-2; D not resolved. With 2 bases removed from V and 5 bases from J, the gap between germline ends came to 9 bases. CDR3 size: 14 residues. Germline CDR1 and CDR2: LGHDT and YNNKEL (reference sequence).